These 32 T cell receptor beta chains were all obtained from the same sample, sequenced in a study of neurological immune-mediated disorders. TCRdb re-called the 5' RACE reads through MiXCR, storing one row per CDR3 protein. The repertoire holds approximately 65,000 distinct CDR3 sequences, with about 5.2% as singletons. Sequencing was done on a sample of PBMCs. The receptors stem from a human donor with multiple sclerosis. The donor label of this sample is uncertain.

This clonotype was recorded many times. The rearrangement joins TRBV10-3 to TRBJ1-1; tentatively, D is TRBD1 (6 bases). Trimming pared 3 bases from V and 3 bases from J, leaving 11 bases between. The CDR3 runs 14 residues. Germline V gives CDR1 ENHRY, CDR2 SYGVKD. The CDR3 nucleotides are TGTGCCATCAGTGACGCGGGACACTACACTGAAGCTTTCTTT. Translating it yields CAISDAGHYTEAFF.

This clonotype was found many times. J is TRBJ2-4 and V is TRBV2; D is unresolved. Germline loops: CDR1 SNHLY, CDR2 FYNNEI. Trimming pared 4 bases from V and 7 bases from J, leaving 8 bases between. This CDR3 is 12 amino acids long. CDR3 loop: CASSGGQNIQYF. Here the CDR3 DNA reads TGTGCCAGCAGTGGGGGTCAGAACATTCAGTACTTC.

This clonotype was seen at least ten times. The chain combines TRBV20-1 with TRBJ2-1; tentatively, D is TRBD1 or TRBD2 (6 bases each). Trimming took off 1 base at V and 2 bases at J, with 15 bases between the two ends. CDR1 is DFQATT and CDR2 is SNEGSKA in the germline V gene (reference sequence). This CDR3 region has 16 residues. For the CDR3, the DNA is TGCAGTGCTAGAGGATTTTCGGGGGCCGCCTACAATGAGCAGTTCTTC. Residues: CSARGFSGAAYNEQFF.

This clonotype showed up many times. V usage is TRBV4-2 and J usage is TRBJ2-1; the match to TRBD2 covers 12 bases. V shed 0 bases, J shed 6 bases, and the junction held 9 bases outside the gene matches. The CDR3 totals 18 residues. The germline CDR1 and CDR2 sequences are LGHNA and YNFKEQ. CDR3 loop: CASSQDGLAGGPINEQFF. For the CDR3, the DNA is TGTGCCAGCAGCCAAGATGGGCTAGCGGGGGGGCCTATCAATGAGCAGTTCTTC.

This clonotype was observed at least ten times. The J gene is TRBJ2-2, the V gene TRBV20-1, with unresolved D. V lost 0 bases, J lost 3 bases, and 11 bases lay in between. Germline V CDR1 and CDR2: DFQATT, SNEGSKA (reference sequence). There are 15 residues in the CDR3. CDR3: CSARDTGRYTGELFF. In DNA, the CDR3 is TGCAGTGCTAGAGATACGGGCAGATACACCGGGGAGCTGTTTTTT.

At least ten counts were recorded for this clonotype. The V gene is TRBV9, the J gene TRBJ1-2, with D maybe TRBD1 (5 bases). The CDR3 contains 13 residues. The V end was cut by 4 bases, the J end by 7 bases, with 14 bases between. CDR1 SGDLS and CDR2 YYNGEE come from the germline V gene. DNA for the CDR3: TGTGCCAGCAGCTCGGACGGGGCAGGTGGCTACACCTTC. The encoded protein is CASSSDGAGGYTF.

The sample holds a few counts of this clonotype. This sequence joins TRBV6-1 and TRBJ2-3, with no clear D. Germline V gene lookup returns CDR1 MNHNS and CDR2 SASEGT. V was clipped by 5 bases and J by 1 base, with 10 bases between them. This CDR3 is 14 amino acids long. CDR3 sequence: CASSSSRGTDTQYF. Here the CDR3 DNA reads TGTGCCAGCAGTAGTTCCCGGGGCACAGATACGCAGTATTTT.

This clonotype was counted at least ten times. This chain joins TRBV2 and TRBJ2-5; D is possibly TRBD1 or TRBD2 (5 bases each). Germline V gives CDR1 SNHLY, CDR2 FYNNEI. This CDR3 contains 14 residues. Trimming took off 7 bases at V and 3 bases at J, with 15 bases between the two ends. CDR3 amino acids: CASTLTRGEETQYF. CDR3 nucleotide sequence: TGTGCCAGCACCCTCACTAGGGGTGAAGAGACCCAGTACTTC.

This clonotype was seen many times. V is TRBV12-3 or TRBV12-4 and J is TRBJ1-5; 9 bases fit TRBD1. J gave up 7 bases and V 8 bases, and 3 bases lay outside the gene matches. The CDR3 extends over 12 amino acids. CDR3 nucleotide sequence: TGTGCCAGCGGGACAGGGATCCAGCCCCAGCATTTT. Amino acid sequence: CASGTGIQPQHF.

This clonotype was seen many times. This chain joins TRBV20-1 and TRBJ1-5; no clear D. The germline V and J ends were trimmed by 0 bases and 3 bases, with 9 bases remaining between them. The CDR3 has 14 residues. CDR1 is DFQATT, CDR2 SNEGSKA, per germline (reference sequence). This CDR3 is CSARDRRINQPQHF. The CDR3 DNA sequence: TGCAGTGCTAGAGATCGCAGGATCAATCAGCCCCAGCATTTT.

This clonotype was seen at least ten times. This sequence joins TRBV5-1 and TRBJ2-2, with D hard to call. The CDR3 has 13 amino acids. V lost 0 bases and J 6 bases, leaving 6 bases between the germline ends. The germline V gene encodes CDR1 SGHRS and CDR2 YFSETQ. CDR3 residues: CASSLEPSGELFF. The CDR3 bases are TGCGCCAGCAGCTTGGAGCCCTCCGGGGAGCTGTTTTTT.

As regards this clonotype: This may stem from a read error, because a much larger clone lies one nucleotide away. The CDR3 ends on some other residue instead of the conserved phenylalanine or tryptophan, so this is likely a read error. The V call is TRBV7-8, the J call TRBJ1-1; D uncertain. CDR1 is SGHVS and CDR2 is FQNEAQ in the germline V gene. V was shortened by 1 base and J by 5 bases, with 11 bases between the two germline ends. The CDR3 sequence is 14 residues long. CDR3 residues: CASSLVGVGTEAFL. CDR3 sequence (DNA): TGTGCCAGCAGCTTAGTCGGGGTGGGGACTGAAGCTTTCTTA.

This clonotype was observed at least ten times. One end of the junction does not line up with germline, which may come from a read error. V usage is TRBV11-2 and J usage is TRBJ2-3, with 9 positions matching TRBD2. CDR3 size: 16 residues. The germline V gene encodes CDR1 SGHAT and CDR2 FQNNGV. CDR3 amino acids: CASSLALAGAWDTQYF. The CDR3 bases are TGTGCCAGCAGTTTAGCCTTAGCGGGGGCCTGGGATACGCAGTATTTT.

In its sample, this clonotype was seen many times. The V call is TRBV20-1, the J call TRBJ2-4; D perhaps matches TRBD2 (5 bases). Germline CDR1 reads DFQATT; CDR2 reads SNEGSKA (reference sequence). The CDR3 loop spans 13 amino acids. The V end was cut by 5 bases, the J end by 5 bases, with 13 bases between. The CDR3 protein is CSAPHGVENIQYF. The CDR3 DNA reads as TGCAGTGCTCCCCACGGGGTCGAAAACATTCAGTACTTC.

The table lists this clonotype with many counts. This chain joins TRBV5-1 and TRBJ2-3; D gene uncertain. The CDR3 runs 12 residues. V lost 5 bases, J lost 2 bases, and 6 bases lay in between. Germline CDR1 and CDR2: SGHRS and YFSETQ. CDR3 bases: TGCGCCAGCAGTTCGAACACAGATACGCAGTATTTT. This codes for CASSSNTDTQYF. The full variable domain, completed using reference TRBV5-1 and TRBJ2-3, is KAGVTQTPRYLIKTRGQQVTLSCSPISGHRSVSWYQQTPGQGLQFLFEYFSETQRNKGNFPGRFSGRQFSNSRSEMNVSTLELGDSALYLCASSSNTDTQYFGPGTRLTVL.

This clonotype has ten or more counts. The V call is TRBV7-8, the J call TRBJ2-7; unclear D gene. Germline V gene sequence: CDR1 SGHVS, CDR2 FQNEAQ. Trimming removed 4 bases at V and 0 bases at J, with 7 bases between. The CDR3 has 13 amino acids. CDR3 coding DNA: TGTGCCAGCAGCTACCAGGTCTCCTACGAGCAGTACTTC. It encodes CASSYQVSYEQYF.

This chain links TRBV5-1 with TRBJ2-3, with TRBD2 identical over 11 bases. J lost 11 bases, V lost 7 bases, and 15 bases had no gene match. CDR1 is SGHRS, CDR2 YFSETQ, per germline. The CDR3 sequence is 15 residues long. This chain's CDR3 is CASSLRGSGGARQYF. DNA for the CDR3: TGCGCCAGCTCCCTGAGGGGTAGCGGGGGGGCTCGGCAGTATTTT.

This clonotype was found many times. The CDR3 DNA reads as TGTGCCAGCAGCCCGGGACTTACCTACGAGCAGTACTTC. This translates into CASSPGLTYEQYF. The rearrangement links TRBV14 to TRBJ2-7; tentatively, D is TRBD2 (6 bases). The germline V and J ends were trimmed by 4 bases and 2 bases, with 9 bases remaining between them. The CDR3 is made up of 13 amino acids. The V gene's germline CDR1 is SGHDN and CDR2 FVKESK. The full variable domain, rest sourced from reference TRBV14 and TRBJ2-7, is EAGVTQFPSHSVIEKGQTVTLRCDPISGHDNLYWYRRVMGKEIKFLLHFVKESKQDESGMPNNRFLAERTGGTYSTLKVQPAELEDSGVYFCASSPGLTYEQYFGPGTRLTVT.

In this sample, this clonotype turned up many times. This chain connects TRBV12-3 or TRBV12-4 to TRBJ1-1, with 7 nucleotides matching TRBD1. The length of the CDR3 is 14 residues. J gave up 4 bases and V 6 bases, and 8 bases lay outside the gene matches. The CDR3 is CASSSSGGGTEAFF. CDR3 bases: TGTGCCAGCAGCTCTTCAGGGGGGGGCACTGAAGCTTTCTTT.

This clonotype has more than one count but fewer than ten. This sequence joins TRBV18 and TRBJ1-2; 9 bases match TRBD1. Trimming removed 3 bases from V and 5 bases from J; junction bases left unmatched: 7. CDR3 length: 15 amino acids. Germline CDR1 KGHSH, CDR2 LQKENI. CDR3 DNA sequence: TGTGCCAGCTCACCGGCAGGACAGGGGAGTTATGGCTACACCTTC. Amino acids: CASSPAGQGSYGYTF.

This clonotype came up many times. This sequence joins TRBV7-2 and TRBJ1-1; D uncertain. The CDR3 covers 13 residues. V lost 3 bases, J lost 2 bases, and 7 bases lay in between. The germline V gene encodes CDR1 SGHTA and CDR2 FQGNSA. Here the CDR3 reads CASSFRRNTEAFF. The CDR3 nucleotides are TGTGCCAGCAGCTTCAGGAGAAACACTGAAGCTTTCTTT.

This clonotype appeared many times. Given a much more abundant clone one base away, this may be a read error. The rearrangement joins TRBV20-1 to TRBJ2-3; D unresolved. V lost 2 bases to trimming and J lost 0 bases, with 6 bases between them. From germline, CDR1 is DFQATT and CDR2 SNEGSKA (reference sequence). The CDR3 is made up of 13 amino acids. CDR3 loop: CSARSTSTDTQYF. The CDR3 nucleotides are TGCAGTGCTAGAAGTACTAGCACAGATACGCAGTATTTT.

In this sample, this clonotype turned up many times. The CDR3 protein is CASSQDRSGGDWTDTQYF. As DNA, the CDR3 is TGTGCCAGCAGCCAAGACCGTAGCGGGGGGGATTGGACAGATACGCAGTATTTT. The chain couples TRBV4-2 to TRBJ2-3; 11 bases line up with TRBD2. Germline CDR1 reads LGHNA; CDR2 reads YNFKEQ. The CDR3 is 18 residues long. The V segment lost 0 bases and the J segment 3 bases; nucleotides outside the gene matches: 8.

At least ten counts were recorded for this clonotype. The chain has TRBV5-5 and TRBJ2-4, with 9 positions matching TRBD1. V shed 3 bases, J shed 6 bases, and the junction held 4 bases outside the gene matches. Looked up from germline, CDR1 is SGHKS and CDR2 is YYEKEE (reference sequence). This CDR3 comprises 14 residues. The CDR3 coding sequence is TGTGCCAGCAGCTCCGGGACAGGGAGAAACATTCAGTACTTC. Translated, it gives CASSSGTGRNIQYF.

CDR3 coding DNA: TGTGCCAGCAGTTACGGGGGGGCATCAGATACGCAGTATTTT. Amino acids: CASSYGGASDTQYF. The V call is TRBV6-5, the J call TRBJ2-3, with D perhaps TRBD2 (7 bases). The CDR3 runs 14 residues. Trimming cost V 2 bases and J 4 bases, with 10 bases left between them. Per the germline V gene, CDR1 is MNHEY and CDR2 is SVGAGI.

This clonotype was recorded many times. The V and J genes are TRBV20-1 and TRBJ2-1, with 16 bases that match TRBD2. Germline V CDR1 and CDR2: DFQATT, SNEGSKA (reference sequence). CDR3 length equals 18 residues. The V gene end was trimmed by 3 bases and the J gene end by 7 bases; junction bases not matched to a gene: 12. This CDR3 reads CSASYTSGTSGGENEQFF. The DNA of the CDR3 is TGCAGTGCTAGTTATACCTCCGGGACTAGCGGGGGGGAGAATGAGCAGTTCTTC.

This clonotype was seen many times. This chain connects TRBV5-1 to TRBJ2-3; TRBD2 agrees at 9 bases. CDR3 length equals 15 residues. CDR1 and CDR2 (germline): SGHRS, YFSETQ. J gave up 5 bases and V 4 bases, and 8 bases lay outside the gene matches. For the CDR3, the DNA is TGCGCCAGCAGCCACCCTAGCGGGGCGGGAGATACGCAGTATTTT. This encodes CASSHPSGAGDTQYF.

This clonotype was counted many times. V and J are TRBV12-3 or TRBV12-4 and TRBJ2-3, with D unclear. Trimming took off 6 bases at V and 6 bases at J, with 13 bases between the two ends. The CDR3 spans 13 residues. The CDR3 is CASRADIYDTQYF. The DNA of the CDR3 is TGTGCCAGCAGGGCGGATATTTATGATACGCAGTATTTT.

The sample holds many counts of this clonotype. V is TRBV4-1 and J is TRBJ2-7; the match to TRBD1 covers 9 bases. This CDR3 is built from 14 residues. V was clipped by 1 base and J by 7 bases; unmatched bases: 5. Per the germline V gene, CDR1 is MGHRA and CDR2 is YSYEKL. CDR3 sequence reads: CASSQAGQGREQYF. The CDR3 DNA sequence: TGCGCCAGCAGCCAAGCAGGACAGGGGCGAGAGCAGTACTTC.

The CDR3 is CASSALADYNEQFF. CDR3 nucleotide sequence: TGCGCCAGCAGTGCTTTAGCGGACTACAATGAGCAGTTCTTC. V and J are TRBV10-1 and TRBJ2-1; D possibly corresponds to TRBD2 (6 bases). The CDR3 spans 14 residues. Trimming left V 4 bases short and J 3 bases short, with 10 bases between. CDR1 is WNHNN and CDR2 is SYGVQD in the germline V gene (reference sequence).

Many counts were recorded for this clonotype. This chain joins TRBV20-1 and TRBJ1-1, with D possibly matching TRBD1 (5 bases). This CDR3 has 16 residues. V was shortened by 4 bases and J by 4 bases, with 22 bases between the two germline ends. The V gene's germline CDR1 is DFQATT and CDR2 SNEGSKA (reference sequence). The CDR3 here is CSAIPLRGEGITEAFF. The CDR3 nucleotides are TGCAGTGCTATCCCTTTGAGAGGGGAGGGAATCACTGAAGCTTTCTTT.

There are many counts of this clonotype. This rearrangement joins TRBV5-1 to TRBJ2-7, with D perhaps matching TRBD1 or TRBD2 (5 bases each). Germline CDR1 and CDR2: SGHRS and YFSETQ. V lost 4 bases and J 0 bases, leaving 11 bases between the germline ends. The CDR3 length is 14 residues. The CDR3 coding sequence is TGCGCCAGCAGCACCCGGGGCTACTCCTACGAGCAGTACTTC. This encodes CASSTRGYSYEQYF.